Listed below are T cell receptor beta chains from one sample, sequenced in a study of circulating tumor DNA in untreated peripheral T-cell lymphoma. The assay was immunoSEQ multiplex PCR, and TCRdb's table has in-frame clones only and misses some. The repertoire consists of 6,000 or so clones, with approximately 80% occurring once and the leading ten covering 25% to 35%. Sequenced material: tumor tissue. These receptors were obtained from a human donor with peripheral T-cell lymphoma. CDR3s include the opening cysteine and the closing phenylalanine or tryptophan.

TRBJ1-1 | TRBV16 | CASSRFQNTEAFF
TRBJ2-7 | TRBV29-1 | CSVGREGYEQYF
TRBJ1-1 | TRBV29-1 | CSAQSGQGASEAFF
TRBJ1-3 | TRBV28 | CASSSGQIGNTIYF
TRBJ1-2 | TRBV18 | CASSPPFGNYGYTF
TRBJ1-2 | TRBV16 | CASSRFPGEDYGYTF
TRBJ1-6 | TRBV19 | CASSVQGERSPLHF
TRBJ1-2 | TRBV19 | CASRFTRDGNYGYTF
TRBJ2-7 | TRBV7-5 | CASSLDPGGHEQYF
TRBJ1-1 | TRBV5-1 | CASSYRTGRGTEAFF
TRBJ1-4 | TRBV25-1 | CASSAGQGREKLFF
TRBJ2-7 | TRBV11-3 | CASSLEASLSYEQYF
TRBJ1-4 | TRBV10-2 | CASSELPWTGRVGELFF
TRBJ1-5 | TRBV6-8 | CASSYSQVSNQPQHF
TRBJ2-7 | TRBV6-7 | CASSPADSSYEQYF
TRBJ1-5 | TRBV5-1 | CASSLTWGIDQPQHF
TRBJ1-5 | TRBV7-5 | CASSFQGGNSNQPQHF
TRBJ2-3 | TRBV11-3 | CASSSGLGGTDTQYF
TRBJ1-2 | TRBV2 | CASRANTGPAISWYGYTF
TRBJ2-1 | TRBV23-1 | CASSHPRDRDLSNEQFF
TRBJ1-6 | TRBV19 | CASSIDSGTASPLHF
TRBJ2-2 | TRBV6-8 | CASRGGGYTGELFF
TRBJ1-2 | TRBV30 | CAGDRANYGYTF
TRBJ2-1 | TRBV14 | CASSQVGWPQFF
TRBJ2-3 | TRBV19 | CASSSTGDTQYF
TRBJ2-3 | TRBV6-8 | CASSYGSLGTDTQYF
TRBJ1-2 | TRBV28 | CASSLTGTYNYGYTF
TRBJ1-6 | TRBV27 | CASSSVLNSPLHF
TRBJ1-1 | TRBV18 | CASSPKQTNTEAFF
TRBJ2-1 | TRBV28 | CASRILSGSSYNEQFF
TRBJ2-3 | TRBV1 | CASSQRQSTNTQYF
TRBJ2-3 | TRBV10-1 | CASSESTGRSTDTQYF
TRBJ1-2 | TRBV11-3 | CASSLSRESYGYTF
TRBJ1-2 | TRBV25-1 | CASSEPDRGQGHTF
TRBJ2-1 | TRBV12-5 | CASGLGRTGSNEQFF
TRBJ1-5 | TRBV19 | CASSTPREAGQPQHF
TRBJ2-1 | TRBV11-3 | CASSLLTGQYNEQFF